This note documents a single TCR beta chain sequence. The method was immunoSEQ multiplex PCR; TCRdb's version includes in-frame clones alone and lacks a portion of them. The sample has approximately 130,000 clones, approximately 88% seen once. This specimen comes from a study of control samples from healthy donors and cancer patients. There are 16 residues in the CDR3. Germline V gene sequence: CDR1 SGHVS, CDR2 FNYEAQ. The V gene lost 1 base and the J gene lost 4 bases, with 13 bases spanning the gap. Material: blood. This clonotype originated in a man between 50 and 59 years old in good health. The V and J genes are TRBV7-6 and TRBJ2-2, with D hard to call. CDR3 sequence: CASSLVAAKGTGELFF. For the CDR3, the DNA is TGTGCCAGCAGCTTAGTAGCAGCTAAGGGCACCGGGGAGCTGTTTTTT. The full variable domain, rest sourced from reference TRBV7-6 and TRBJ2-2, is GAGVSQSPRYKVTKRGQDVALRCDPISGHVSLYWYRQALGQGPEFLTYFNYEAQQDKSGLPNDRFSAERPEGSISTLTIQRTEQRDSAMYRCASSLVAAKGTGELFFGEGSRLTVL.